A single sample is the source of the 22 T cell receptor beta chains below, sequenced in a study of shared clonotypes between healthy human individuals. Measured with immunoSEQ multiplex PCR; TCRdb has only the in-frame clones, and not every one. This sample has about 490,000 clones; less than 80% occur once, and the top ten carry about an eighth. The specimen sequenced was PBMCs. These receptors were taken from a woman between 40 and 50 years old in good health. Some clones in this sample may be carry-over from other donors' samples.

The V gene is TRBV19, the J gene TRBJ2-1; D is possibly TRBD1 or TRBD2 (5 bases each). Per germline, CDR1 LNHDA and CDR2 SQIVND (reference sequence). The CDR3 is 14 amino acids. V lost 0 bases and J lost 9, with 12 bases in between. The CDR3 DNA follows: TGTGCCAGTAGTATAGATCGGGGCAGCATTGAGCAGTTCTTC. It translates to CASSIDRGSIEQFF.

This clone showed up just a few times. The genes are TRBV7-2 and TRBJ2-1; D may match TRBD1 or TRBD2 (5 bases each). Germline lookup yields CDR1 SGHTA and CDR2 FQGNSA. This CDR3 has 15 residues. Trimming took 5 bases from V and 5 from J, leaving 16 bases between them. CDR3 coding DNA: TGTGCCAGCAGCGCTCTAGCAGGGAACCACAATGAGCAGTTCTTC. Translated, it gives CASSALAGNHNEQFF. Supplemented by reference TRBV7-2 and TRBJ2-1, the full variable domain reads GAGVSQSPSNKVTEKGKDVELRCDPISGHTALYWYRQSLGQGLEFLIYFQGNSAPDKSGLPSDRFSAERTGGSVSTLTIQRTQQEDSAVYLCASSALAGNHNEQFFGPGTRLTVL.

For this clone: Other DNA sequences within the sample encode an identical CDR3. In DNA, the CDR3 is TGTGCCAGTAGCCCAGGACAGGTCTACGAGCAGTACTTC. It codes for CASSPGQVYEQYF. The chain couples TRBV19 to TRBJ2-7, with TRBD1 matching 7 bases. V lost 6 bases, J lost 3 bases, and 5 bases stayed unmatched. Germline assignment: CDR1 LNHDA and CDR2 SQIVND (reference sequence). This CDR3 has 13 amino acids. The full variable domain, rest sourced from reference TRBV19 and TRBJ2-7, is DGGITQSPKYLFRKEGQNVTLSCEQNLNHDAMYWYRQDPGQGLRLIYYSQIVNDFQKGDIAEGYSVSREKKESFPLTVTSAQKNPTAFYLCASSPGQVYEQYFGPGTRLTVT.

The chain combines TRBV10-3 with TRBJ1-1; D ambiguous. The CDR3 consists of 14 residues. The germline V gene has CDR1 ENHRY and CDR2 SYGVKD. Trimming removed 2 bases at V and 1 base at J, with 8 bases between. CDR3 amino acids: CAISEPPANTEAFF. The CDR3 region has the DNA TGTGCCATCAGTGAGCCCCCAGCGAACACTGAAGCTTTCTTT.

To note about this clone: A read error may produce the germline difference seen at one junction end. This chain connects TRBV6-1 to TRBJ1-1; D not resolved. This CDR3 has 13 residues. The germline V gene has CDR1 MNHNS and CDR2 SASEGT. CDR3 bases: TGTGCCACCAGTCCCAGGCTGAACACTGAAGCTTTCTTT. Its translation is CATSPRLNTEAFF.

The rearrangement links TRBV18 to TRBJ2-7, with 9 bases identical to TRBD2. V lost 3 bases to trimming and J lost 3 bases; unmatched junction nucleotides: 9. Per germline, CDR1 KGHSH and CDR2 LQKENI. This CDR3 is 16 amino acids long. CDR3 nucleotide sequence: TGTGCCAGCTCACCGATTGGACTAGCGATAGACTACGAGCAGTACTTC. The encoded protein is CASSPIGLAIDYEQYF.

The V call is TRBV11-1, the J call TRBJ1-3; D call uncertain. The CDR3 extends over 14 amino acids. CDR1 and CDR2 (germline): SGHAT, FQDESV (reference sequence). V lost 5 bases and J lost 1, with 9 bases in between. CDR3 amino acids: CASSLETSGNTIYF. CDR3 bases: TGTGCCAGCAGCCTTGAGACGTCTGGAAACACCATATATTTT.

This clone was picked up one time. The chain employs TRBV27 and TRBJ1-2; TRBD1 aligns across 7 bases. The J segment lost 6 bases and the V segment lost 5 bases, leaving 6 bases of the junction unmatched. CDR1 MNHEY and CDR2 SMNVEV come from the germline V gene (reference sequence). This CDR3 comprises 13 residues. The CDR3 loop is CASSLDRKDGYTF. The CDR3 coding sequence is TGTGCCAGCAGTCTGGACAGGAAGGATGGCTACACCTTC.

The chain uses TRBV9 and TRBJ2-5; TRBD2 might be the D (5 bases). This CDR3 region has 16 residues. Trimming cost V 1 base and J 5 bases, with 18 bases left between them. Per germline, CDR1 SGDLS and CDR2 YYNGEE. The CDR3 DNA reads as TGTGCCAGCAGCGTAAACCCGGGAACCCTCGGGGAGACCCAGTACTTC. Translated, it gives CASSVNPGTLGETQYF.

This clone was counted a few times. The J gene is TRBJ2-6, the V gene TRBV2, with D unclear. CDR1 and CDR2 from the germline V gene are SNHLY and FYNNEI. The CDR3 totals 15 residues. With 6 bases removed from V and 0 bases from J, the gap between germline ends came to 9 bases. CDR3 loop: CASSSTSSGANVLTF. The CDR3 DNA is TGTGCCAGCAGCTCGACAAGCTCTGGGGCCAACGTCCTGACTTTC.

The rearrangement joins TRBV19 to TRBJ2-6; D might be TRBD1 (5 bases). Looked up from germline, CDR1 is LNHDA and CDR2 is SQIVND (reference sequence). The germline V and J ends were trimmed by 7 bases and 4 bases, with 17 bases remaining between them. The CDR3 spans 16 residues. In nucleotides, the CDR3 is TGTGCCAGTAAGGGGCGTAACCAGTGGGGGGCCAACGTCCTGACTTTC. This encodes CASKGRNQWGANVLTF.

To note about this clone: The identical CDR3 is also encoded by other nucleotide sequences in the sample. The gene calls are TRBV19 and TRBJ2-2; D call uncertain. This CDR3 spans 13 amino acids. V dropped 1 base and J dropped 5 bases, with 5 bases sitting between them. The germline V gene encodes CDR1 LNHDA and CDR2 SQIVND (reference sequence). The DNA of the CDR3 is TGTGCCAGTAGTATAGGTTTGACCGGGGAGCTGTTTTTT. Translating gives CASSIGLTGELFF.

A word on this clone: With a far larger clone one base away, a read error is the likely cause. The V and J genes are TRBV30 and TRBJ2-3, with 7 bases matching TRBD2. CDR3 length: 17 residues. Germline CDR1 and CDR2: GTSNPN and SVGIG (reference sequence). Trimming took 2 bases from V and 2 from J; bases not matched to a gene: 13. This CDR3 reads CAWSNTGGEIITDTQYF. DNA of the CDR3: TGTGCCTGGAGTAACACGGGAGGAGAGATAATCACAGATACGCAGTATTTT.

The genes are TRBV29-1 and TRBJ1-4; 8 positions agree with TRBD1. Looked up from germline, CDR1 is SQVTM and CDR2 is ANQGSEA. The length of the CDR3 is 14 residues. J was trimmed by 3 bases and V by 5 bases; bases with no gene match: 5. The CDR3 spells CSVRTGFSNEKLFF. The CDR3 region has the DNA TGCAGCGTTCGGACAGGGTTCTCTAATGAAAAACTGTTTTTT. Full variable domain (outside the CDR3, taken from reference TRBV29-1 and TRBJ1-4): SAVISQKPSRDICQRGTSLTIQCQVDSQVTMMFWYRQQPGQSLTLIATANQGSEATYESGFVIDKFPISRPNLTFSTLTVSNMSPEDSSIYLCSVRTGFSNEKLFFGSGTQLSVL.

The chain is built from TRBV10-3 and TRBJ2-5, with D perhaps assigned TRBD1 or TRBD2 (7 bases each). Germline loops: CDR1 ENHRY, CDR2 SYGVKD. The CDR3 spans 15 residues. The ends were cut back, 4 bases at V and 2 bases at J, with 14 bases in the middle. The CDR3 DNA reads TGTGCCATCAGTGTAGCAGGGGGGGGGCAAGAGACCCAGTACTTC. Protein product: CAISVAGGGQETQYF.

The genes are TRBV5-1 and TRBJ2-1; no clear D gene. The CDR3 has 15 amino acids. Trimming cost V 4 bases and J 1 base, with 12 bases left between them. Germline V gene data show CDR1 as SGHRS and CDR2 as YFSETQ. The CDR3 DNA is TGCGCCAGCAGCCTACCTACCCCGTCCTACAATGAGCAGTTCTTC. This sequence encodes CASSLPTPSYNEQFF. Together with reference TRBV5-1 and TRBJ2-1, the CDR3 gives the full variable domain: KAGVTQTPRYLIKTRGQQVTLSCSPISGHRSVSWYQQTPGQGLQFLFEYFSETQRNKGNFPGRFSGRQFSNSRSEMNVSTLELGDSALYLCASSLPTPSYNEQFFGPGTRLTVL.

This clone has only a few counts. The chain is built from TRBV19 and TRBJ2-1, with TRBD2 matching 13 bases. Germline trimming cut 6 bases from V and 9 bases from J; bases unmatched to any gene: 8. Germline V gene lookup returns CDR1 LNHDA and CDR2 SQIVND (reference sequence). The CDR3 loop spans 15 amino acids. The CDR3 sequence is CASSTGLAGVVEQFF. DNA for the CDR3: TGTGCCAGTAGCACTGGACTAGCGGGAGTCGTTGAGCAGTTCTTC.

The CDR3 region is CASASWEQFF. The DNA of the CDR3 is TGTGCCAGCGCCTCTTGGGAGCAGTTCTTC. The chain recombines TRBV2 with TRBJ2-1; D is ambiguous. The CDR3 is 10 amino acids. Germline V gives CDR1 SNHLY, CDR2 FYNNEI. Trimming stripped 8 bases from V and 10 bases from J, with 9 bases between.

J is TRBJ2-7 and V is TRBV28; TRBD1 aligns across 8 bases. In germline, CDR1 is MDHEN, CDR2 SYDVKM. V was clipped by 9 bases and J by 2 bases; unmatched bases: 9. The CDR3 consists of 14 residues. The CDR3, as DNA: TGTGCCAGAAGGCCGGGACAGGCTACCTACGAGCAGTACTTC. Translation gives CARRPGQATYEQYF.

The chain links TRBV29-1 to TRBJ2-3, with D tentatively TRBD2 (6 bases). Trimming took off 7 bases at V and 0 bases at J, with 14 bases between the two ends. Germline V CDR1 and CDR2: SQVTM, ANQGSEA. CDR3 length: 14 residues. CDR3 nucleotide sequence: TGCAGCGGGGGACTTATCGAGAGCACAGATACGCAGTATTTT. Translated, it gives CSGGLIESTDTQYF.

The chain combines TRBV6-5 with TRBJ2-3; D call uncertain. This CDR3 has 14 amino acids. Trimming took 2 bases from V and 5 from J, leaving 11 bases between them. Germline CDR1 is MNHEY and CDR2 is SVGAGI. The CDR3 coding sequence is TGTGCCAGCAGTTACGCGGTAGCAGAAGATACGCAGTATTTT. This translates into CASSYAVAEDTQYF.

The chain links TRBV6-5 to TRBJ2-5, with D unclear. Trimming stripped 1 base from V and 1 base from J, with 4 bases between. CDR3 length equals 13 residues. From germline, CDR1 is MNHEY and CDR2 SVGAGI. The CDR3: CASSYYSQETQYF. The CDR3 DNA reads TGTGCCAGCAGTTACTATAGCCAAGAGACCCAGTACTTC.